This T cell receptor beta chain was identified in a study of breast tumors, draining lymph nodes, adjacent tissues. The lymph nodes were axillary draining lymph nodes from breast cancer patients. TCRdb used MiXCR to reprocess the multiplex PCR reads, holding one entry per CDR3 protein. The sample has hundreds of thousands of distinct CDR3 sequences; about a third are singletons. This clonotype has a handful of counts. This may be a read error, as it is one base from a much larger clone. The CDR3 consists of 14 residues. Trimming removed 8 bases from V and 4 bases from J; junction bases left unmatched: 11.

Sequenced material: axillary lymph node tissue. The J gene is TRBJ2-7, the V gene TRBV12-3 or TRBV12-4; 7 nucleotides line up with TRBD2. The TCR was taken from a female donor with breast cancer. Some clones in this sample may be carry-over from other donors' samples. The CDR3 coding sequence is TGTGCCAGCGGATTCGCGGGAGTTGGATACGAGCAGTACTTC. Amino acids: CASGFAGVGYEQYF.